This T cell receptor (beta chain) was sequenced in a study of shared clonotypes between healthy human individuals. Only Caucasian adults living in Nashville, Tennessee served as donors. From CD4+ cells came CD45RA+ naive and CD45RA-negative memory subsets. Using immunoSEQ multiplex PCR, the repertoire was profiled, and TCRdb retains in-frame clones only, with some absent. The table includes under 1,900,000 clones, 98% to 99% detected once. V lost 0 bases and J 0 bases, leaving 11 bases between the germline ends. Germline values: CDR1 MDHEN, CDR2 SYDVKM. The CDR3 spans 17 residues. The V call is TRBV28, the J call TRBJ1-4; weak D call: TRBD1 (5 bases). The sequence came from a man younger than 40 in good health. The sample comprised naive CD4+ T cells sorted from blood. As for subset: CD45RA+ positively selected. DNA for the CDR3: TGTGCCAGCAGTTTATGGGCGGGGGGTACAACTAATGAAAAACTGTTTTTT. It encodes CASSLWAGGTTNEKLFF.